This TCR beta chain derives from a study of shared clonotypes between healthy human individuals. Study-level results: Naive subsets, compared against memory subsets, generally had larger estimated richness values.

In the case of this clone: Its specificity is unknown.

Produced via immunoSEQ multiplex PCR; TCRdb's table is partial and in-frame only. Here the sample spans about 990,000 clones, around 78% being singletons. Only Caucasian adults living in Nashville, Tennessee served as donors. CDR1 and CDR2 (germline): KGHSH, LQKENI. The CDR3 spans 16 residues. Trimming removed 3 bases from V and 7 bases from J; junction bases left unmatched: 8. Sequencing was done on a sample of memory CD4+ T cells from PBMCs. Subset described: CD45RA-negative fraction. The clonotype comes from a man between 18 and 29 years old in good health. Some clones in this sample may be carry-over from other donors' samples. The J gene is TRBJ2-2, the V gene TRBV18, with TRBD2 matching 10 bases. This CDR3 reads CASSPFLAGVIGELFF. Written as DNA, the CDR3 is TGTGCCAGCTCACCTTTTCTAGCGGGAGTGATCGGGGAGCTGTTTTTT.